Below are 22 T cell receptor beta chains sequenced from a single sample in a study of cytomegalovirus exposure and HLA in healthy donors (dated by TCRdb to about 2017). Library construction relied on the immunoSEQ multiplex PCR assay. A mixture of 60 forward primers for TCR Vbeta segments and 13 reverse primers for TCR Jbeta segments was used in the multiplex PCR. TCRdb obtained this table from immuneACCESS and retained in-frame rearrangements with V and J assigned. These tables miss some clones; where compared with another copy, unresolved V genes account for less than half of the shortfall, and the remainder is unexplained. Here the sample has around 210,000 clones; approximately 84% occur a single time. The biggest ten clones account for 0.2% to 0.3% of the sample. Input material: PBMCs. Receptors were obtained from a girl aged 2-9 years in good health and CMV-seronegative.

The chain carries TRBV6-5 and TRBJ2-3; 10 bases are shared with TRBD2. The V gene's germline CDR1 is MNHEY and CDR2 SVGAGI. This CDR3 comprises 15 residues. Unmatched junction bases numbered 5, after V lost 6 bases and J lost 2 bases. The CDR3 nucleotides are TGTGCCAGCAGATCAGCGGGGGGGCCCACAGATACGCAGTATTTT. Translation: CASRSAGGPTDTQYF.

This clone was detected only a few times. The chain couples TRBV5-4 to TRBJ2-7; a weak D match, TRBD1 (6 bases). The CDR3 length is 14 residues. Germline V lookup: CDR1 SGHNT, CDR2 YYREEE (reference sequence). V was clipped by 5 bases and J by 4 bases, with 16 bases between them. CDR3 coding DNA: TGTGCCAGCAGACAGGGTTTGGGGCCATACGAGCAGTACTTC. Its protein product is CASRQGLGPYEQYF.

This sequence joins TRBV5-4 and TRBJ2-7; 7 bases are a match to TRBD2. The germline gives CDR1 SGHNT, CDR2 YYREEE (reference sequence). After removal of 4 bases from V and 3 bases from J, the junction contained 4 bases not matched to a gene. The CDR3 has 13 residues. The CDR3 sequence is CASSGRGDYEQYF. In DNA form, the CDR3 reads TGTGCCAGCAGCGGCCGGGGGGACTACGAGCAGTACTTC.

This chain uses TRBV19 with TRBJ2-3; D is perhaps TRBD2 (5 bases). The CDR3 has 14 residues. The germline CDR1 and CDR2 sequences are LNHDA and SQIVND (reference sequence). Between the trimmed V and J ends, which lost 8 bases and 5 bases, there was a span of 17 bases. The CDR3: CASSISPRGDTQYF. CDR3 bases: TGTGCCAGTTCCATTTCCCCTCGGGGAGATACGCAGTATTTT.

The gene calls are TRBV5-4 and TRBJ1-1; 10 bases agree with TRBD1. J was trimmed by 1 base and V by 3 bases; bases with no gene match: 0. Germline CDR1 SGHNT, CDR2 YYREEE (reference sequence). The CDR3 is 14 residues long. CDR3 region: CASSWDRGNTEAFF. For the CDR3, the DNA is TGTGCCAGCAGCTGGGACAGGGGGAACACTGAAGCTTTCTTT.

The rearrangement joins TRBV4-1 to TRBJ2-5; 7 bases map to TRBD2. Losses at the gene ends were 1 base for V and 7 bases for J; bases not matched to a gene: 12. The CDR3 is 16 amino acids. From germline, CDR1 is MGHRA and CDR2 YSYEKL. The CDR3 protein is CASSQGVRGGEMTQYF. The CDR3 DNA sequence: TGCGCCAGCAGCCAAGGGGTAAGGGGAGGGGAGATGACCCAGTACTTC.

There are a few counts of this clone. The chain recombines TRBV10-2 with TRBJ2-7, with TRBD2 matching over 11 bases. Germline loops: CDR1 WSHSY, CDR2 SAAADI. With 10 bases clipped from V and 9 bases from J, the junction kept 11 bases outside the gene matches. The CDR3 loop spans 13 amino acids. The DNA of the CDR3 is TGCGCCACCCGAACTAGCGGGAGTGAAAGGCAGTACTTC. It translates to CATRTSGSERQYF.

This rearrangement joins TRBV6-1 to TRBJ1-5; 8 nucleotides agree with TRBD1. The CDR3 consists of 14 residues. With V trimmed by 2 bases and J by 5 bases, 2 bases remained unmatched. Per the germline V gene, CDR1 is MNHNS and CDR2 is SASEGT. The CDR3 sequence is CASSEYRGDQPQHF. In DNA form, the CDR3 reads TGTGCCAGCAGTGAATACAGGGGGGATCAGCCCCAGCATTTT.

The chain employs TRBV6-1 and TRBJ2-7, with 8 positions matching TRBD1. The CDR3 runs to 16 residues. CDR1 MNHNS and CDR2 SASEGT come from the germline V gene. V was pared by 4 bases and J by 0 bases, with 8 bases of the junction left unmatched. CDR3 DNA: TGTGCCAGCAGTGTAGACAGGGGCCTCGCCTCCTACGAGCAGTACTTC. Amino acids: CASSVDRGLASYEQYF.

The V and J genes are TRBV19 and TRBJ1-1; the D gene is possibly TRBD1 (5 bases). V lost 3 bases and J lost 3, with 26 bases in between. CDR3 length: 19 residues. Looked up from germline, CDR1 is LNHDA and CDR2 is SQIVND (reference sequence). The CDR3 is CASSIRDLGQVKLYTEAFF. The CDR3 nucleotides are TGTGCCAGTAGTATCAGGGATCTCGGCCAGGTCAAATTGTACACTGAAGCTTTCTTT.

The V and J genes are TRBV30 and TRBJ2-4; 9 bases are a match to TRBD2. From germline, CDR1 is GTSNPN and CDR2 SVGIG (reference sequence). The CDR3 contains 18 residues. J lost 0 bases, V lost 0 bases, and 9 bases had no gene match. CDR3 protein: CAWSVSRTSALAKNIQYF. CDR3 bases: TGTGCCTGGAGTGTATCCAGGACTAGCGCCCTAGCCAAAAACATTCAGTACTTC.

The CDR3 loop is CASSTRTGSWYTQYF. The DNA of the CDR3 is TGTGCCAGTAGTACCCGGACAGGATCTTGGTATACGCAGTATTTT. The rearrangement joins TRBV19 to TRBJ2-3; TRBD1 agrees at 7 bases. CDR1 LNHDA and CDR2 SQIVND come from the germline V gene (reference sequence). This CDR3 is 15 amino acids long. Trimming removed 4 bases from V and 7 bases from J; junction bases left unmatched: 11. The variable domain in full, completed from reference TRBV19 and TRBJ2-3, reads DGGITQSPKYLFRKEGQNVTLSCEQNLNHDAMYWYRQDPGQGLRLIYYSQIVNDFQKGDIAEGYSVSREKKESFPLTVTSAQKNPTAFYLCASSTRTGSWYTQYFGPGTRLTVL.

This clone appeared once. The chain links TRBV6-1 to TRBJ2-7, with 9 positions matching TRBD1. Germline trimming cut 8 bases from V and 3 bases from J; bases unmatched to any gene: 11. The CDR3 has 15 residues. Germline CDR1 reads MNHNS; CDR2 reads SASEGT. The CDR3 sequence: CASAKVGTGYYEQYF. DNA of the CDR3: TGTGCCAGCGCGAAGGTCGGGACAGGGTACTACGAGCAGTACTTC.

The gene calls are TRBV5-1 and TRBJ2-3, with 10 positions matching TRBD1. The germline V gene has CDR1 SGHRS and CDR2 YFSETQ. The CDR3 extends over 16 amino acids. V was clipped by 6 bases and J by 4 bases; unmatched bases: 11. The CDR3 sequence: CASNLGQGPPPDTQYF. The CDR3 DNA is TGCGCCAGCAATCTGGGACAGGGGCCCCCCCCAGATACGCAGTATTTT.

The chain uses TRBV30 and TRBJ1-2; 10 nucleotides agree with TRBD1. Germline CDR1 reads GTSNPN; CDR2 reads SVGIG (reference sequence). V was pared by 3 bases and J by 4 bases, with 5 bases of the junction left unmatched. The length of the CDR3 is 14 residues. CDR3 in DNA: TGTGCCTGGAGAGACAGGGGGCGATCCTATGGCTACACCTTC. Protein sequence: CAWRDRGRSYGYTF.

J is TRBJ1-4 and V is TRBV7-9, with a possible D match to TRBD1 (5 bases). V was pared by 1 base and J by 5 bases, with 11 bases between. Germline-derived CDR1 and CDR2 are SEHNR and FQNEAQ (reference sequence). The CDR3 contains 15 residues. CDR3 nucleotides: TGTGCCAGCAGCTTAGAGGGGACTTACAATGAAAAACTGTTTTTT. Translation: CASSLEGTYNEKLFF.

The gene calls are TRBV12-5 and TRBJ1-1; tentatively, D is TRBD1 (5 bases). This CDR3 has 15 amino acids. CDR1 LGHNT and CDR2 FRNRAP come from the germline V gene. V lost 3 bases to trimming and J lost 1 base, with 12 bases between them. The chain's CDR3 is CASGFSGAQNTEAFF. The CDR3 DNA reads as TGTGCTAGTGGTTTCTCTGGGGCCCAGAACACTGAAGCTTTCTTT. Looking up the rest from reference TRBV12-5 and TRBJ1-1 gives the full variable domain: DARVTQTPRHKVTEMGQEVTMRCQPILGHNTVFWYRQTMMQGLELLAYFRNRAPLDDSGMPKDRFSAEMPDATLATLKIQPSEPRDSAVYFCASGFSGAQNTEAFFGQGTRLTVV.

The CDR3 reads CASSGGAGGEQYF. The CDR3 bases are TGTGCCAGTTCCGGGGGGGCGGGAGGCGAGCAGTACTTC. The genes are TRBV19 and TRBJ2-7; 8 bases are a match to TRBD2. Germline lookup yields CDR1 LNHDA and CDR2 SQIVND (reference sequence). V dropped 8 bases and J dropped 6; count of bases not matched to a gene: 9. This CDR3 contains 13 residues. Complete variable domain (other parts from reference TRBV19 and TRBJ2-7): DGGITQSPKYLFRKEGQNVTLSCEQNLNHDAMYWYRQDPGQGLRLIYYSQIVNDFQKGDIAEGYSVSREKKESFPLTVTSAQKNPTAFYLCASSGGAGGEQYFGPGTRLTVT.

The chain carries TRBV7-2 and TRBJ2-2, with TRBD2 matching 11 bases. The J segment lost 7 bases and the V segment lost 3 bases, leaving 7 bases of the junction unmatched. There are 16 residues in the CDR3. The V gene's germline CDR1 is SGHTA and CDR2 FQGNSA. This CDR3 is CASSFSGLAGYGELFF. In nucleotides, the CDR3 is TGTGCCAGCAGCTTTAGCGGACTAGCGGGTTACGGGGAGCTGTTTTTT.

V gene TRBV7-2 combines with J gene TRBJ1-2; 10 nucleotides line up with TRBD1. This CDR3 is built from 16 residues. The V gene's germline CDR1 is SGHTA and CDR2 FQGNSA. The V and J ends lost 5 bases and 5 bases, in that order; junction bases with no gene match: 11. The DNA of the CDR3 is TGTGCCAGCAGCCCCCTGCTGGGGACAGGGGCTTATGGCTACACCTTC. Its protein product is CASSPLLGTGAYGYTF.

The chain has TRBV6-5 and TRBJ1-2; D might be TRBD1 (6 bases). The CDR3 is made up of 14 amino acids. Germline values: CDR1 MNHEY, CDR2 SVGAGI. Trimming shortened V by 5 bases and J by 3 bases, and 13 bases separated the two germline ends. CDR3 residues: CASSEYYRDYGYTF. The CDR3 DNA follows: TGTGCCAGCAGTGAATATTACAGGGACTATGGCTACACCTTC.

The chain carries TRBV5-1 and TRBJ2-1; 11 nucleotides agree with TRBD2. This CDR3 spans 17 amino acids. Germline V gene lookup returns CDR1 SGHRS and CDR2 YFSETQ. V shed 4 bases and J 6 bases; nucleotides not matched to a gene: 12. The CDR3 reads CASSIAKTSGALNEQFF. As DNA, the CDR3 is TGCGCCAGCAGCATCGCCAAGACTAGCGGGGCCCTCAATGAGCAGTTCTTC.